These 2 T cell receptor beta chains originate from one sample sequenced in a study of monozygotic twins with inflammatory bowel disease. Following a re-call of the 5' RACE reads, TCRdb has one entry per CDR3 protein and lacks DNA. Recorded for this sample: approximately 400,000 distinct CDR3 sequences. What was sequenced was blood. The receptors come from a human donor with ulcerative colitis or Crohn's disease, or a healthy co-twin of an affected twin (not recorded which).

This chain connects TRBV6-6 to TRBJ1-1; TCRdb selects TRBD1, and the lack of DNA leaves this call unchecked. Per the germline V gene, CDR1 is MNHNY and CDR2 is SVGAGI (reference sequence). The CDR3 sequence is 14 residues long. The CDR3 spells CASSFQGGVSEAFF.

The chain combines TRBV5-1 with TRBJ1-1; the TCRdb call, TRBD1, lacks DNA for checking. The CDR3 spans 15 residues. From germline, CDR1 is SGHRS and CDR2 YFSETQ. This chain's CDR3 is CASSPRQATKDEAFF.